The 24 T cell receptor beta chains below were found in one sample sequenced in a study of blood T cell dynamics during melanoma immunotherapy. Libraries were prepared by immunoSEQ multiplex PCR; TCRdb keeps only in-frame clonotypes and omits some of them. The sample lists around 20,000 clones; about 90% were seen once. As for time point: week 3, after first cycle of checkpoint inhibitor. Sequenced here: blood, sampled from a patient treated with checkpoint blockade. Receptors originate from a human donor with melanoma.

The gene calls are TRBV6-6 and TRBJ2-7; D is perhaps TRBD1 (6 bases). The CDR3 extends over 15 amino acids. V was pared by 7 bases and J by 3 bases, with 19 bases between. Germline V gene lookup returns CDR1 MNHNY and CDR2 SVGAGI (reference sequence). CDR3 loop: CASTPLGAQFYEQYF. The CDR3 DNA reads as TGTGCCAGCACCCCCTTGGGGGCCCAATTCTACGAGCAGTACTTC.

The chain combines TRBV20-1 with TRBJ2-4; D perhaps matches TRBD1 (6 bases). Trimming took 6 bases from V and 6 from J, leaving 9 bases between them. The CDR3 has 11 residues. Germline V gives CDR1 DFQATT, CDR2 SNEGSKA (reference sequence). The CDR3 DNA follows: TGCAGTGCAGGACAGCTAAACATTCAGTACTTC. Translating gives CSAGQLNIQYF.

V gene TRBV4-3 combines with J gene TRBJ1-4; D remains ambiguous. The germline gives CDR1 LGHNA, CDR2 YSLEER. V lost 0 bases to trimming and J lost 11 bases, with 19 bases between them. This CDR3 has 16 amino acids. For the CDR3, the DNA is TGCGCCAGCAGCCAAGAGAACGGGCAGACTTGGGCGAAACTGTTTTTT. This codes for CASSQENGQTWAKLFF.

The CDR3 DNA follows: TGTGCCAGCAGTTTCGGGCAGGTCCAAGAGACCCAGTACTTC. Its protein product is CASSFGQVQETQYF. V and J are TRBV7-9 and TRBJ2-5; D ambiguous. Germline V gene lookup returns CDR1 SEHNR and CDR2 FQNEAQ (reference sequence). The V and J ends lost 6 bases and 1 base respectively, with 12 bases between them. CDR3 length: 14 amino acids.

CDR3 DNA: TGTGCCAGCAGTTTTAACAGGTCACCTACGGTCCGCACCTACGAGCAGTACTTC. This gives the protein CASSFNRSPTVRTYEQYF. The chain joins TRBV6-7 to TRBJ2-7, with a possible D match to TRBD1 (5 bases). TRBV6-7 is known as an ORF, though its function is uncertain. Between the trimmed V and J ends, which lost 4 bases and 2 bases, there was a span of 24 bases. The CDR3 consists of 18 residues.

CDR3 DNA: TGTGCCAGCAGCCGAGGACAGGGGGCTTTGAATGAGCAGTTCTTC. Translation gives CASSRGQGALNEQFF. V is TRBV7-3 and J is TRBJ2-1; 11 bases agree with TRBD1. Per the germline V gene, CDR1 is SGHTA and CDR2 is FQGTGA. Germline trimming cut 5 bases from V and 7 bases from J; bases unmatched to any gene: 7. The CDR3 spans 15 residues.

J is TRBJ2-4 and V is TRBV29-1, with TRBD2 matching over 7 bases. J gave up 5 bases and V 7 bases, and 8 bases lay outside the gene matches. The germline V gene encodes CDR1 SQVTM and CDR2 ANQGSEA. This CDR3 is built from 13 residues. The CDR3: CSASGGSENIQYF. CDR3 coding DNA: TGCAGCGCCTCGGGCGGGAGCGAAAACATTCAGTACTTC.

The chain recombines TRBV28 with TRBJ1-2; D is uncertain. Germline V gene data show CDR1 as MDHEN and CDR2 as SYDVKM. The CDR3 loop spans 11 amino acids. Trimming removed 6 bases at V and 5 bases at J, with 7 bases between. In DNA, the CDR3 is TGTGCCAGCAGGCGGGGTTATGGCTACACCTTC. Translated: CASRRGYGYTF.

The V call is TRBV2, the J call TRBJ2-7; D is ambiguous. The germline CDR1 and CDR2 sequences are SNHLY and FYNNEI. CDR3 length equals 12 residues. V shed 6 bases and J shed 6 bases, with 12 bases lying between them. The CDR3 DNA reads TGTGCCAGCAGGGGTGACGCGCCCGAGCAGTACTTC. Translating gives CASRGDAPEQYF.

The sample holds a few counts of this clone. The rearrangement uses TRBV19 and TRBJ1-1, with TRBD1 as a possible D gene (5 bases). The germline CDR1 and CDR2 sequences are LNHDA and SQIVND (reference sequence). This CDR3 is built from 14 residues. V gave up 8 bases and J gave up 3 bases, with 16 bases separating them. The CDR3 loop reads CASRSRQPHTEAFF. The CDR3 region has the DNA TGTGCCAGTCGAAGCCGACAGCCACACACTGAAGCTTTCTTT.

This clone was picked up a small number of times. The CDR3 bases are TGTGCCAGCAGTTGGACAGGCAACACTGAAGCTTTCTTT. Translating it yields CASSWTGNTEAFF. The chain recombines TRBV6-1 with TRBJ1-1; the match to TRBD1 covers 7 bases. Germline assignment: CDR1 MNHNS and CDR2 SASEGT. The V and J ends lost 5 bases and 2 bases, in that order; junction bases with no gene match: 2. The CDR3 consists of 13 residues.

The gene calls are TRBV5-1 and TRBJ2-2; the match to TRBD2 covers 9 bases. The CDR3 extends over 16 amino acids. In germline, CDR1 is SGHRS, CDR2 YFSETQ. J was trimmed by 3 bases and V by 0 bases; bases with no gene match: 3. Here the CDR3 reads CASSLDAGGYTGELFF. CDR3 in DNA: TGCGCCAGCAGCTTGGACGCGGGAGGGTACACCGGGGAGCTGTTTTTT.

V and J are TRBV10-3 and TRBJ2-7, with D unresolved. CDR1 and CDR2 (germline): ENHRY, SYGVKD. The V end was cut by 5 bases, the J end by 0 bases, with 11 bases between. CDR3 length equals 14 residues. The CDR3 spells CAISSDGYSYEQYF. Written as DNA, the CDR3 is TGTGCCATCAGTAGCGACGGCTACTCCTACGAGCAGTACTTC.

This chain uses TRBV5-4 with TRBJ2-7; D possibly matches TRBD1 or TRBD2 (6 bases each). Germline CDR1 and CDR2: SGHNT and YYREEE (reference sequence). V lost 3 bases to trimming and J lost 2 bases, with 15 bases between them. CDR3 size: 15 residues. CDR3 loop: CASSSNPGATYEQYF. The DNA of the CDR3 is TGTGCCAGCAGCTCGAATCCGGGGGCGACCTACGAGCAGTACTTC.

This clone was detected only a few times. V is TRBV27 and J is TRBJ1-2; 9 nucleotides agree with TRBD1. The CDR3 is 14 amino acids. Germline values: CDR1 MNHEY, CDR2 SMNVEV (reference sequence). V lost 6 bases to trimming and J lost 8 bases; unmatched junction nucleotides: 10. CDR3 nucleotide sequence: TGTGCCAGCAGCCGGGGACAGGGAGATCAGGGCTACACCTTC. Its protein is CASSRGQGDQGYTF.

The V and J genes are TRBV5-6 and TRBJ1-1, with a possible D match to TRBD1 (6 bases). Looked up from germline, CDR1 is SGHDT and CDR2 is YYEEEE. V was shortened by 0 bases and J by 3 bases, with 15 bases between the two germline ends. The CDR3 contains 16 residues. The CDR3 coding sequence is TGTGCCAGCAGCTTGGGATTTAGGGGGATTGACACTGAAGCTTTCTTT. Translation gives CASSLGFRGIDTEAFF. Full variable domain (remainder filled in from reference TRBV5-6 and TRBJ1-1): DAGVTQSPTHLIKTRGQQVTLRCSPKSGHDTVSWYQQALGQGPQFIFQYYEEEERQRGNFPDRFSGHQFPNYSSELNVNALLLGDSALYLCASSLGFRGIDTEAFFGQGTRLTVV.

The chain uses TRBV5-1 and TRBJ2-5, with 10 positions matching TRBD1. J was trimmed by 5 bases and V by 2 bases; bases with no gene match: 6. Germline CDR1 and CDR2: SGHRS and YFSETQ. CDR3 size: 15 residues. The CDR3 bases are TGCGCCAGCAGCTTCCGACAGGGGGCTTCCGAGACCCAGTACTTC. Translating gives CASSFRQGASETQYF.

This chain links TRBV27 with TRBJ2-1; no reliable D call. V gave up 2 bases and J gave up 2 bases, with 7 bases separating them. CDR1 and CDR2 from the germline V gene are MNHEY and SMNVEV (reference sequence). The CDR3 spans 14 residues. The CDR3 loop is CASSLARAYNEQFF. In DNA form, the CDR3 reads TGTGCCAGCAGTTTAGCTAGGGCCTACAATGAGCAGTTCTTC.

The chain couples TRBV27 to TRBJ1-5; D is perhaps TRBD1 (5 bases). The CDR3 contains 12 residues. Germline values: CDR1 MNHEY, CDR2 SMNVEV (reference sequence). V was cut by 8 bases and J by 4 bases, with 9 bases left in between. CDR3: CASGRQNQPQHF. CDR3 nucleotides: TGTGCCAGCGGTCGACAGAATCAGCCCCAGCATTTT.

The chain links TRBV5-4 to TRBJ2-6, with D perhaps matching TRBD2 (5 bases). Germline loops: CDR1 SGHNT, CDR2 YYREEE (reference sequence). The CDR3 consists of 15 residues. Between the trimmed V and J ends, which lost 2 bases and 2 bases, there was a span of 8 bases. In DNA, the CDR3 is TGTGCCAGCAGCTTCGGGAACGCTGGGGCCAACGTCCTGACTTTC. Encoded protein: CASSFGNAGANVLTF.

J is TRBJ1-1 and V is TRBV7-8; maybe TRBD1 (6 bases). Germline CDR1 SGHVS, CDR2 FQNEAQ. V lost 7 bases to trimming and J lost 5 bases, with 14 bases between them. The CDR3 has 13 residues. The DNA of the CDR3 is TGTGCCAGCAACCCAACAGGGTATACTGAAGCTTTCTTT. Amino acids: CASNPTGYTEAFF.

In its sample, this clone was seen a few times. The CDR3 DNA sequence: TGTGCCAGTAGTACTCAGGGTGACTATGGCTACACCTTC. Translated: CASSTQGDYGYTF. The chain carries TRBV19 and TRBJ1-2, with a tentative D call TRBD1 (5 bases). Germline CDR1 LNHDA, CDR2 SQIVND (reference sequence). This CDR3 has 13 residues. V lost 4 bases and J 3 bases, leaving 9 bases between the germline ends.

The rearrangement joins TRBV4-2 to TRBJ2-1, with D tentatively TRBD1 or TRBD2 (5 bases each). Deletions cut 4 bases from V and 9 bases from J, with 22 bases between. The CDR3 is 16 amino acids. Looked up from germline, CDR1 is LGHNA and CDR2 is YNFKEQ. This CDR3 is CASSREEGGGSSEQFF. CDR3 DNA sequence: TGTGCCAGCAGCCGTGAAGAAGGTGGGGGATCAAGTGAGCAGTTCTTC.

The genes are TRBV19 and TRBJ2-3, with D possibly TRBD2 on 5 matching bases. This CDR3 has 14 residues. V was pared by 5 bases and J by 3 bases, with 12 bases between. The germline CDR1 and CDR2 sequences are LNHDA and SQIVND (reference sequence). The CDR3 coding sequence is TGTGCCAGTAGTTCTCCCTGGAGGACAGATACGCAGTATTTT. Its translation is CASSSPWRTDTQYF.